Described below is a single T cell receptor beta chain sequence and its context. Its specificity is not known. The record originates from a study of T-cell memory formation after mild COVID-19. General study results and limits: A second wave of clones peaked on day 37, and their SARS-CoV-2 specificity went unconfirmed.

TCRdb recomputed calls from the 5' RACE reads with MiXCR, one row per CDR3 protein. There are hundreds of thousands of distinct CDR3 sequences in the sample; 25% to 30% occur only once, and about 14% lies in the top ten. The germline V gene encodes CDR1 SGHRS and CDR2 YFSETQ. This CDR3 has 13 residues. The V end lost 4 bases, the J end lost 3 bases, and 10 bases lay between the germline ends. The rearrangement joins TRBV5-1 to TRBJ1-1; D uncertain. This receptor was taken from an adult woman who had mild COVID-19 (a few samples of this study predate the infection). Cell type and time point are not known. The sequencing sample was made of PBMCs or a T cell subset sorted from them (not recorded which). CDR3 region: CASSPDGYTEAFF. The CDR3 DNA sequence: TGCGCCAGCAGCCCGGACGGATACACTGAAGCTTTCTTT. Looking up the rest from reference TRBV5-1 and TRBJ1-1 gives the full variable domain: KAGVTQTPRYLIKTRGQQVTLSCSPISGHRSVSWYQQTPGQGLQFLFEYFSETQRNKGNFPGRFSGRQFSNSRSEMNVSTLELGDSALYLCASSPDGYTEAFFGQGTRLTVV.